Listed below are T cell receptor beta chains from one sample, sequenced in a study of CD4 T cells in relation to SARS-CoV-2 and coronaviruses. Antigen specificity for these receptors is unknown. This table comes from immunoSEQ multiplex PCR, and its TCRdb copy is limited to in-frame clones, with some not included. This sample has about 43,000 clones, with approximately 80% found just once. The sequencing input was naive CD4+ T cells from PBMCs, cultured in vitro. These TCRs come from an adult with COVID-19. CDR3s include the opening cysteine and the closing phenylalanine or tryptophan. A D gene is named only where the DNA matches it firmly. Expanded clones get a size class; other rows say once, few or many, or leave the size out.

clone size,D gene,J gene,V gene,CDR3 DNA,CDR3 protein
few,TRBD1,TRBJ1-5,TRBV7-2,TGTGCCAGCAGCTTATCAGGGGGCAGGGATCAGCCCCAGCATTTT,CASSLSGGRDQPQHF
-,-,TRBJ2-5,TRBV3-1/TRBV3-2,TGTGCCAGCAGCCCCCCAGGGCAAGAGACCCAGTACTTC,CASSPPGQETQYF
-,-,TRBJ2-3,TRBV30,TGTGCCTGGAGTGCCGGGTTTGGAGATACGCAGTATTTT,CAWSAGFGDTQYF
-,-,TRBJ2-5,TRBV6-1,TGTGCCAGCAGTGATGGGGGAGAAGAGACCCAGTACTTC,CASSDGGEETQYF
-,TRBD1,TRBJ2-5,TRBV7-2,TGTGCCAGCAGCTTACAGGGGGCCGCAGAGACCCAGTACTTC,CASSLQGAAETQYF
-,-,TRBJ1-3,TRBV6-5,TGTGCCAGCAGAAAAGACAGAAAGAGAAACACCATATATTTT,CASRKDRKRNTIYF
-,TRBD1,TRBJ2-7,TRBV3-1/TRBV3-2,TGTGCCAGCAGCCTCCTCGGAAGAGGGGGCGCGTGGGAGCAGTACTTC,CASSLLGRGGAWEQYF
-,-,TRBJ2-3,TRBV6-5,TGTGCCAGCAGCCGGCGCACCAACACAGATACGCAGTATTTT,CASSRRTNTDTQYF
-,TRBD2,TRBJ2-5,TRBV10-3,TGTGCCATCAGTGATATACTAGCGGAAGAGACCCAGTACTTC,CAISDILAEETQYF
-,TRBD2,TRBJ2-5,TRBV7-2,TGTGCCAGCAGCCTAGGGGTTCTAGCGGGAGGGCGAGAGACCCAGTACTTC,CASSLGVLAGGRETQYF
-,-,TRBJ2-1,TRBV15,TGTGCCACCAGCAGAACAGGGTACAATGAGCAGTTCTTC,CATSRTGYNEQFF
-,-,TRBJ1-1,TRBV3-1/TRBV3-2,TGTGCCAGCAGCCAAGATTTTGGGGGCCTCGCTGAAGCTTTCTTT,CASSQDFGGLAEAFF
-,-,TRBJ1-1,TRBV3-1/TRBV3-2,TGTGCCAGCAGCCAAGAGGGCACACGGTCTGAAGCTTTCTTT,CASSQEGTRSEAFF
few,TRBD2,TRBJ2-3,TRBV6-2/TRBV6-3,TGTGCCAGCAGTTTGACTAGCGGGAGCACAGATACGCAGTATTTT,CASSLTSGSTDTQYF
few,TRBD2,TRBJ2-2,TRBV11-2,TGTGCCAGCAGCACGCTAGCGGGAGCGACTCCCGGGGAGCTGTTTTTT,CASSTLAGATPGELFF
-,-,TRBJ2-5,TRBV30,TGTGCCTGGAGTGCGGGGAAGGGAGAGACCCAGTACTTC,CAWSAGKGETQYF
-,-,TRBJ2-7,TRBV4-2,TGTGCCAGCAGCCAAGAGTACAGCGAGCCCTCCTACGAGCAGTACTTC,CASSQEYSEPSYEQYF
-,TRBD1,TRBJ2-5,TRBV18,TGTGCCAGCTCAGCGGCGAGGGGACAGGGGAACTTC,CASSAARGQGNF
-,-,TRBJ2-5,TRBV7-2,TGTGCCAGCAGCTTAGTGAATGAAGAGACCCAGTACTTC,CASSLVNEETQYF
-,TRBD2,TRBJ2-7,TRBV11-2,TGTGCCAGCAGCTTAACGACTAGCGGGAGAAAGTACGAGCAGTACTTC,CASSLTTSGRKYEQYF
-,-,TRBJ1-5,TRBV19,TGTGCCAGTAGTATAGCCGCTTTGGGACATCAGCCCCAGCATTTT,CASSIAALGHQPQHF
-,TRBD2,TRBJ2-2,TRBV10-3,TGTGCCATCAGTGACCTGACTAGCGGGAAGACGAACACCGGGGAGCTGTTTTTT,CAISDLTSGKTNTGELFF
-,TRBD1,TRBJ2-5,TRBV28,TGTGCCAGCAGCTCGACAGGGTTCCAAGAGACCCAGTACTTC,CASSSTGFQETQYF
-,-,TRBJ1-5,TRBV5-5,TGTGCCAGCAGCTATGGAGGTACTTTGGGCAATCAGCCCCAGCATTTT,CASSYGGTLGNQPQHF
-,TRBD2,TRBJ2-1,TRBV7-9,TGTGCCAGCAGCTTCAGTAGCGGGAGCTCCTACAATGAGCAGTTCTTC,CASSFSSGSSYNEQFF
-,TRBD2,TRBJ2-3,TRBV7-2,TGTGCCAGCAGCTTAGCCCCTAGCGGAACTAGCACAGATACGCAGTATTTT,CASSLAPSGTSTDTQYF
-,-,TRBJ2-1,TRBV27,TGTGCCAGCTCTCGGGCTGGTGAGCAGTTCTTC,CASSRAGEQFF
-,TRBD1,TRBJ1-6,TRBV19,TGTGCCAGTAGTATCAGGGGGCGCGACAATTCACCCCTCCACTTT,CASSIRGRDNSPLHF
-,TRBD2,TRBJ2-7,TRBV6-6,TGTGCCAGCAGAAATAGCGGGAGGGGGTACGAGCAGTACTTC,CASRNSGRGYEQYF
-,-,TRBJ2-7,TRBV28,TGTGCCAGCAGTCTACGCCTCGGGTACGAGCAGTACTTC,CASSLRLGYEQYF
-,TRBD2,TRBJ2-1,TRBV13,TGTGCCAGCAGCGGTGTTGGGACTAGCGGAAAAAACAATGAGCAGTTCTTC,CASSGVGTSGKNNEQFF
-,-,TRBJ1-6,TRBV11-2,TGTGCCAGCAGCGGAGGTTATGGTGATTCACCCCTCCACTTT,CASSGGYGDSPLHF
-,-,TRBJ2-3,TRBV9,TGTGCCAGCAGCGTAGAACAGAACCTAGTAAACACAGATACGCAGTATTTT,CASSVEQNLVNTDTQYF
medium-sized,TRBD2,TRBJ2-1,TRBV6-4,TGTGCCAGCAGTGACTCGGCGGGAGGTATGGATGAGCAGTTCTTC,CASSDSAGGMDEQFF
few,-,TRBJ2-7,TRBV6-2/TRBV6-3,TGTGCCAGCAGTTATGCCATGACAGGACGACCGTTGGTGGAGCAGTACTTC,CASSYAMTGRPLVEQYF
few,-,TRBJ2-3,TRBV7-3,TGTGCCAGCAGCTCCCAGAGCACAGATACGCAGTATTTT,CASSSQSTDTQYF